This T cell receptor (beta chain) is drawn from a study of post-analysis software for immune sequencing data. Study-level findings and limits: F measure clustering grouped samples strongly by preparation batch.

This clonotype has only a few counts. Antigen: not known. Unique molecular identifiers were built into the TCR beta cDNA libraries. Via MiXCR, TCRdb re-called the PCR reads, giving one row per CDR3 protein. The sample holds 350,000 to 500,000 distinct CDR3 sequences, 30% to 45% seen once. This sequence originates from a girl aged 2 to 9 with multiple sclerosis. Input material: blood.

Here the CDR3 DNA reads TGTGCCAGCAGCGGCCGGTTCGATGGCTACACCTTC. Translation: CASSGRFDGYTF. The chain couples TRBV7-9 to TRBJ1-2; no clear D gene. In germline, CDR1 is SEHNR, CDR2 FQNEAQ (reference sequence). The V gene lost 5 bases and the J gene lost 6 bases, with 10 bases spanning the gap. This CDR3 has 12 amino acids.